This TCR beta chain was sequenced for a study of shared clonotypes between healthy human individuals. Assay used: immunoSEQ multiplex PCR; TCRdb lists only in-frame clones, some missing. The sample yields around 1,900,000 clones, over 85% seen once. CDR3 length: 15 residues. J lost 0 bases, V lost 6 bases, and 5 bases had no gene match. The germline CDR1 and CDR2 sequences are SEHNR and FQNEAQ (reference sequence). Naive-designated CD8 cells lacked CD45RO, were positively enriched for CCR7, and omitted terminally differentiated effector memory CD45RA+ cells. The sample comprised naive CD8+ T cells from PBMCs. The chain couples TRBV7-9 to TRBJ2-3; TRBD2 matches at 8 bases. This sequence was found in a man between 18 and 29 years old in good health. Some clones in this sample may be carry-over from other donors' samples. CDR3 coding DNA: TGTGCCAGCAGAAAACTAGCGGCTAGCACAGATACGCAGTATTTT. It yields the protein CASRKLAASTDTQYF.